This T cell receptor beta chain was retrieved from a study of T-cell memory formation after mild COVID-19. Study context: Clustering of TCRs was largely donor specific.

The V and J ends lost 4 bases and 5 bases respectively, with 15 bases between them. The CDR3 contains 14 residues. This clonotype showed up just a few times. TCRdb itself ran the 5' RACE reads through MiXCR, one entry per CDR3 protein. The table shows around 510,000 distinct CDR3 sequences, with about 22% occurring only once. What was sequenced was PBMCs or a T cell subset sorted from them (not recorded which). The chain combines TRBV12-3 or TRBV12-4 with TRBJ2-7; D is perhaps TRBD2 (7 bases). The clonotype originates from an adult woman who had mild COVID-19 (a few samples of this study predate the infection). Cell type and time point are not known. The CDR3 region is CASSYGGPSDEQYF. The CDR3 region has the DNA TGTGCCAGCAGTTACGGGGGGCCCAGCGACGAGCAGTACTTC.